This T cell receptor (beta chain) was recovered during a study of vaccination and CD4 T cells after COVID-19. Overall study context: After nasal swab PCR-confirmed SARS-CoV-2, under ten convalescents had mild disease and one severe. Stimulation of cells relied on overlapping spike peptides derived from SARS-CoV-2, HCoV-NL63, HCoV-OC43 and HCoV-229E. No peptide, an HIV-1 Nef pool, or a CEFX pool was what each control culture received.

The treatment: roughly ten-day PBMC culture with coronavirus spike peptide pools or control peptides (ViraFEST assay). Oncomine TCR Beta short-read sequencing was applied to DNA from cultured CD4+ T cells. TCRdb reanalysed the PCR reads using MiXCR and keeps one entry per CDR3 protein. The sample comprises 4,100 or so distinct CDR3 sequences, 15% to 20% of which are singletons, and about 15% rests with the top ten. This clonotype is labeled medium-sized (0.01 to 0.1%). The antigen is not known. Germline V gene lookup returns CDR1 MRHNA and CDR2 SNTAGT. The CDR3 is made up of 16 amino acids. Trimming took 4 bases from V and 3 from J; bases not matched to a gene: 5.

This chain uses TRBV6-4 with TRBJ2-2; 10 positions agree with TRBD2. This clonotype was sampled from a human donor who had recovered from COVID-19. Material: CD4+ T cells from blood, cultured in vitro. CDR3 residues: CASSVEAGGHTGELFF. In nucleotides, the CDR3 is TGTGCCAGCAGTGTGGAAGCGGGGGGGCACACCGGGGAGCTGTTTTTT.